The 32 T cell receptor beta chains below all came from one sample that was sequenced in a study of blood T cell repertoires in COVID-19. Generated by immunoSEQ multiplex PCR, the TCRdb table keeps only in-frame clones and is missing some. Counted here are hundreds of thousands of clones, around 84% occurring once; the ten biggest clones make up roughly 4%. Sequenced material: PBMCs or T cells enriched from blood (not recorded which). The receptors derive from a young man with acute COVID-19.

This chain uses TRBV6-2 or TRBV6-3 with TRBJ2-3; the D gene is possibly TRBD2 (5 bases). Germline-derived CDR1 and CDR2 are MNHEY and SVGEGT. With 2 bases removed from V and 3 bases from J, the gap between germline ends came to 9 bases. This CDR3 is built from 14 residues. The chain's CDR3 is CASSYRGSTDTQYF. The CDR3 coding sequence is TGTGCCAGCAGTTACCGGGGTAGTACAGATACGCAGTATTTT.

V gene TRBV6-2 or TRBV6-3 combines with J gene TRBJ2-1; D gene ambiguous. The CDR3 covers 14 residues. Germline V gene sequence: CDR1 MNHEY, CDR2 SVGEGT. V was pared by 3 bases and J by 2 bases, with 8 bases between. CDR3 nucleotides: TGTGCCAGCAGTTATAGCCTACCCTACAATGAGCAGTTCTTC. Protein: CASSYSLPYNEQFF.

This sequence joins TRBV30 and TRBJ1-2, with a possible D match to TRBD1 (5 bases). With 0 bases removed from V and 4 bases from J, the gap between germline ends came to 9 bases. The length of the CDR3 is 13 residues. In germline, CDR1 is GTSNPN, CDR2 SVGIG (reference sequence). CDR3 in amino acids: CAWSVGLIYGYTF. The CDR3 DNA is TGTGCCTGGAGTGTGGGGCTGATCTATGGCTACACCTTC.

The V call is TRBV5-1, the J call TRBJ2-3, with a weak D call TRBD1 (5 bases). The V gene lost 3 bases and the J gene lost 6 bases, with 11 bases spanning the gap. The CDR3 contains 13 residues. Germline loops: CDR1 SGHRS, CDR2 YFSETQ. The CDR3 nucleotides are TGCGCCAGCAGCTCTGCAGGGTCTGATACGCAGTATTTT. The encoded protein is CASSSAGSDTQYF.

Regarding this clone: In the same sample, other DNA sequences code for this CDR3. The chain has TRBV18 and TRBJ2-1, with D possibly matching TRBD1 (6 bases). The V gene's germline CDR1 is KGHSH and CDR2 LQKENI. V was cut by 3 bases and J by 3 bases, with 6 bases left in between. The CDR3 is 13 amino acids. CDR3 amino acids: CASSPDSYNEQFF. CDR3 sequence (DNA): TGTGCCAGCTCACCGGACAGCTACAATGAGCAGTTCTTC. The whole variable domain, remainder taken from reference TRBV18 and TRBJ2-1, is NAGVMQNPRHLVRRRGQEARLRCSPMKGHSHVYWYRQLPEEGLKFMVYLQKENIIDESGMPKERFSAEFPKEGPSILRIQQVVRGDSAAYFCASSPDSYNEQFFGPGTRLTVL.

This chain uses TRBV5-1 with TRBJ1-2; D gene uncertain. Germline-derived CDR1 and CDR2 are SGHRS and YFSETQ. Trimming left V 4 bases short and J 8 bases short, with 9 bases between. CDR3 length equals 11 residues. The CDR3 nucleotides are TGCGCCAGCAGCCCAGGATTGGGCTACACCTTC. It codes for CASSPGLGYTF.

V usage is TRBV6-5 and J usage is TRBJ2-7; 7 bases fit TRBD1. Germline CDR1 is MNHEY and CDR2 is SVGAGI. V dropped 6 bases and J dropped 4; count of bases not matched to a gene: 9. The CDR3 consists of 14 residues. CDR3 loop: CASSKDRSSYEQYV. In DNA, the CDR3 is TGTGCCAGCAGCAAGGACAGGTCCAGTTACGAGCAGTACGTC.

The CDR3 reads CASSVRQGVSGANVLTF. CDR3 nucleotides: TGTGCCAGCAGCGTAAGACAGGGCGTATCTGGGGCCAACGTCCTGACTTTC. The rearrangement joins TRBV9 to TRBJ2-6; 7 bases align to TRBD1. Germline CDR1 and CDR2: SGDLS and YYNGEE. Unmatched junction bases numbered 5, after V lost 1 base and J lost 1 base. This CDR3 comprises 17 residues.

The chain links TRBV7-8 to TRBJ1-1; weak D call: TRBD1 (5 bases). This CDR3 has 16 amino acids. Between the trimmed V and J ends, which lost 2 bases and 3 bases, there was a span of 16 bases. The germline V gene has CDR1 SGHVS and CDR2 FQNEAQ. The CDR3 is CASSLTTVNKDTEAFF. The CDR3 DNA reads TGTGCCAGCAGCTTAACGACAGTGAATAAGGACACTGAAGCTTTCTTT.

The chain employs TRBV3-1 (or the pseudogene TRBV3-2) and TRBJ2-3; maybe TRBD1 (6 bases). This CDR3 is 14 amino acids long. Trimming left V 2 bases short and J 5 bases short, with 11 bases between. Germline V gene lookup returns CDR1 LGHDT and CDR2 YNNKEL (reference sequence). Here the CDR3 reads CASSQRQVRDTQYF. CDR3 DNA: TGTGCCAGCAGCCAACGACAGGTCAGAGATACGCAGTATTTT.

CDR3 protein: CASSYSTSGSIGELFF. The CDR3 coding sequence is TGTGCCAGCAGTTACTCGACTAGCGGGAGCATCGGGGAGCTGTTTTTT. The genes are TRBV6-5 and TRBJ2-2, with 12 positions matching TRBD2. Germline CDR1 MNHEY, CDR2 SVGAGI. The CDR3 length is 16 residues. Trimming cost V 0 bases and J 7 bases; bases outside gene matches: 3.

The V and J genes are TRBV18 and TRBJ1-1, with 10 nucleotides matching TRBD1. Germline V gene lookup returns CDR1 KGHSH and CDR2 LQKENI. The CDR3 consists of 16 residues. Trimming removed 5 bases from V and 3 bases from J; junction bases left unmatched: 9. The CDR3 spells CASSSSIGTGDTEAFF. In DNA, the CDR3 is TGTGCCAGCTCATCGTCGATCGGGACAGGGGACACTGAAGCTTTCTTT.

The chain combines TRBV12-3 or TRBV12-4 with TRBJ1-1; D call uncertain. Trimming took off 4 bases at V and 1 base at J, with 7 bases between the two ends. The CDR3 has 13 residues. The CDR3 coding sequence is TGTGCCAGCAGTTCCCGGGAGAACACTGAAGCTTTCTTT. Translated: CASSSRENTEAFF.

There are a few counts of this clone. The V and J genes are TRBV27 and TRBJ1-1; 7 bases align to TRBD1. With V trimmed by 6 bases and J by 1 base, 8 bases remained unmatched. Per germline, CDR1 MNHEY and CDR2 SMNVEV (reference sequence). CDR3 size: 15 residues. The CDR3 bases are TGTGCCAGCAGCGGGAGACAGGGAAGGAACACTGAAGCTTTCTTT. This gives the protein CASSGRQGRNTEAFF.

The rearrangement uses TRBV27 and TRBJ2-3, with TRBD1 matching 10 bases. J gave up 6 bases and V 6 bases, and 12 bases lay outside the gene matches. The CDR3 consists of 16 residues. Per the germline V gene, CDR1 is MNHEY and CDR2 is SMNVEV (reference sequence). CDR3 amino acids: CASSSQTGGVPDTQYF. CDR3 nucleotides: TGTGCCAGCAGCTCCCAGACAGGGGGCGTTCCGGATACGCAGTATTTT.

V and J are TRBV11-2 and TRBJ2-3, with 8 bases identical to TRBD2. V lost 5 bases, J lost 5 bases, and 12 bases stayed unmatched. There are 16 residues in the CDR3. Germline V gives CDR1 SGHAT, CDR2 FQNNGV. The CDR3 loop reads CASSRPRSGSLDTQYF. For the CDR3, the DNA is TGTGCCAGCAGCCGACCGAGGAGCGGGAGTTTAGATACGCAGTATTTT.

The gene calls are TRBV10-1 and TRBJ1-5, with 8 bases aligning to TRBD1. Germline trimming cut 0 bases from V and 7 bases from J; bases unmatched to any gene: 5. Germline V CDR1 and CDR2: WNHNN, SYGVQD (reference sequence). CDR3 length equals 15 residues. The CDR3 nucleotides read TGCGCCAGCAGTGAGTCCCCGACAGGGGAACAGCCCCAGCATTTT. It codes for CASSESPTGEQPQHF.

The chain combines TRBV19 with TRBJ2-3; the D gene is possibly TRBD2 (5 bases). The CDR3 contains 16 residues. The ends were cut back, 1 base at V and 1 base at J, with 12 bases in the middle. Per the germline V gene, CDR1 is LNHDA and CDR2 is SQIVND (reference sequence). The CDR3, as DNA: TGTGCCAGTAGTATAGGAGGGAATCGTGGCACAGATACGCAGTATTTT. This gives the protein CASSIGGNRGTDTQYF.

The rearrangement links TRBV14 to TRBJ1-2; D is ambiguous. The length of the CDR3 is 13 residues. Trimming pared 2 bases from V and 4 bases from J, leaving 8 bases between. Germline-derived CDR1 and CDR2 are SGHDN and FVKESK. In DNA, the CDR3 is TGTGCCAGCAGCCAACAGGTTACCTATGGCTACACCTTC. Amino acids: CASSQQVTYGYTF.

The chain carries TRBV5-1 and TRBJ2-6; perhaps TRBD1 as D (5 bases). V was shortened by 4 bases and J by 0 bases, with 17 bases between the two germline ends. CDR3 length: 18 amino acids. From germline, CDR1 is SGHRS and CDR2 YFSETQ. The CDR3 DNA reads as TGCGCCAGCAGCCCAAATGACAGATCATTCTCTGGGGCCAACGTCCTGACTTTC. Amino acids: CASSPNDRSFSGANVLTF.

The chain combines TRBV6-5 with TRBJ1-1; 9 nucleotides match TRBD1. CDR3 length equals 13 residues. V trimming: 7 bases; J trimming: 5 bases; junction bases outside the gene matches: 5. CDR1 and CDR2 from the germline V gene are MNHEY and SVGAGI. The CDR3, as DNA: TGTGCCAGCAAGAGACAGGGGGGGACTGAAGCTTTCTTT. Translation: CASKRQGGTEAFF.

The sample holds one count of this clone. V and J are TRBV5-4 and TRBJ2-5; 7 bases are shared with TRBD2. Per germline, CDR1 SGHNT and CDR2 YYREEE (reference sequence). Unmatched junction bases numbered 6, after V lost 0 bases and J lost 1 base. The CDR3 spans 16 residues. The CDR3 sequence is CASSLGGTTGQETQYF. CDR3 bases: TGTGCCAGCAGCTTGGGTGGGACTACCGGCCAAGAGACCCAGTACTTC.

This clone appeared a single time. This chain connects TRBV2 to TRBJ1-1; perhaps TRBD1 as D (5 bases). The CDR3 is 13 residues long. Trimming left V 10 bases short and J 4 bases short, with 16 bases between. From germline, CDR1 is SNHLY and CDR2 FYNNEI. CDR3 sequence (DNA): TGTGCCACCCATATTTCCCAGGGCACTGAAGCTTTCTTT. Amino acid sequence: CATHISQGTEAFF.

The genes are TRBV28 and TRBJ2-7, with a tentative D call TRBD2 (6 bases). Between the trimmed V and J ends, which lost 6 bases and 4 bases, there was a span of 16 bases. Germline V CDR1 and CDR2: MDHEN, SYDVKM. CDR3 length: 14 residues. For the CDR3, the DNA is TGTGCCAGCAGCGCACCGGGACTTACTTACGAGCAGTACGTC. Its protein product is CASSAPGLTYEQYV.

As for this clone: Relative to the germline gene, one junction end is altered; a read error may explain this. The CDR3 nucleotides are TGTGCCAGCAGCCGTGGACAGGGAGGAGGTGGCTACACCTTC. This codes for CASSRGQGGGGYTF. The chain carries TRBV5-1 and TRBJ1-2; 8 nucleotides line up with TRBD1. This CDR3 has 14 residues. In germline, CDR1 is SGHRS, CDR2 YFSETQ. The full variable domain, completed using reference TRBV5-1 and TRBJ1-2, is KAGVTQTPRYLIKTRGQQVTLSCSPISGHRSVSWYQQTPGQGLQFLFEYFSETQRNKGNFPGRFSGRQFSNSRSEMNVSTLELGDSALYLCASSRGQGGGGYTFGSGTRLTVV.

CDR3 nucleotide sequence: TGTGCCAGCAGTTTACAGGGCAATAGAAACACCATATATTTT. The encoded protein is CASSLQGNRNTIYF. J is TRBJ1-3 and V is TRBV28; weak D call: TRBD1 (5 bases). V was shortened by 2 bases and J by 5 bases, with 10 bases between the two germline ends. CDR3 length: 14 amino acids. The V gene's germline CDR1 is MDHEN and CDR2 SYDVKM. The complete variable domain, with remaining parts taken from reference TRBV28 and TRBJ1-3, reads DVKVTQSSRYLVKRTGEKVFLECVQDMDHENMFWYRQDPGLGLRLIYFSYDVKMKEKGDIPEGYSVSREKKERFSLILESASTNQTSMYLCASSLQGNRNTIYFGEGSWLTVV.

V and J are TRBV18 and TRBJ1-5; TRBD1 matches 7 bases. The junction had 10 bases not matched to a gene; V was cut back by 3 bases and J by 5 bases. Germline-derived CDR1 and CDR2 are KGHSH and LQKENI. The CDR3 runs to 16 residues. CDR3 sequence reads: CASSPPGTATDQPQHF. CDR3 coding DNA: TGTGCCAGCTCACCTCCAGGGACAGCAACCGATCAGCCCCAGCATTTT.

This chain connects TRBV24-1 to TRBJ1-5, with D possibly being TRBD1 (6 bases). V lost 9 bases and J 4 bases, leaving 12 bases between the germline ends. CDR3 length: 13 amino acids. Germline CDR1 is KGHDR and CDR2 is SFDVKD. Here the CDR3 DNA reads TGTGCCACCCAGGACAGAGCAAATCAGCCCCAGCATTTT. Its translation is CATQDRANQPQHF.

This clone was seen a single time. The chain uses TRBV12-3 or TRBV12-4 and TRBJ1-5; D ambiguous. The CDR3 covers 12 residues. V was pared by 6 bases and J by 6 bases, with 9 bases between. The CDR3, as DNA: TGTGCCAGCAGCCAACAGCTTCAGCCCCAGCATTTT. Translating gives CASSQQLQPQHF.

The V and J genes are TRBV5-1 and TRBJ2-7; D unresolved. From germline, CDR1 is SGHRS and CDR2 YFSETQ. The length of the CDR3 is 13 residues. V was clipped by 0 bases and J by 2 bases, with 6 bases between them. CDR3 nucleotide sequence: TGCGCCAGCAGCTTGGACAGAACCTACGAGCAGTACGTC. Residues: CASSLDRTYEQYV.

The V gene is TRBV6-1, the J gene TRBJ2-7; 8 bases line up with TRBD2. The germline gives CDR1 MNHNS, CDR2 SASEGT. This CDR3 contains 16 residues. The V segment lost 1 base and the J segment 5 bases; nucleotides outside the gene matches: 10. The CDR3 here is CASSEEDGGGGNEQYV. The CDR3 DNA follows: TGTGCCAGCAGTGAAGAAGACGGGGGGGGCGGAAACGAGCAGTACGTC.

The gene calls are TRBV7-8 and TRBJ1-2; 9 bases agree with TRBD1. This CDR3 has 15 residues. Germline V gives CDR1 SGHVS, CDR2 FQNEAQ. Trimming at V came to 5 bases and at J to 4 bases, leaving 8 bases not matched to a gene. CDR3 amino acids: CASSRGGQGTYGYTF. The CDR3 DNA follows: TGTGCCAGCAGCCGCGGCGGACAGGGGACCTATGGCTACACCTTC.